This T cell receptor (beta chain) derives from a study of CD8 T cells in ankylosing spondylitis. Findings of the study overall: Apparently characteristic of ankylosing spondylitis blood was a TCR beta motif (about eight highly homologous variants). From matched ankylosing spondylitis synovial fluid, disease-linked clones were reportedly recovered at significantly enriched levels. Clones linked to disease, bearing a CD8+ phenotype, were relatively rare in peripheral blood.

This clonotype occurred a few times. What it binds is not known. CDR3 length equals 16 residues. The V gene end was trimmed by 0 bases and the J gene end by 9 bases; junction bases not matched to a gene: 8. Per the germline V gene, CDR1 is SGHTA and CDR2 is FQGNSA. The TCR beta libraries were generated through quantitative 5'-RACE incorporating molecular barcodes. TCRdb redid the calling of the 5' RACE reads with MiXCR, one entry per CDR3 protein. This table has fewer than 750,000 distinct CDR3 sequences, under 20% appearing once. The chain couples TRBV7-2 to TRBJ1-6, with 7 bases fitting TRBD1. Material: blood, either unsorted or a sorted T cell fraction (not recorded which). The TCR was taken from a male donor with ankylosing spondylitis. The CDR3 spells CASSLAGAGGSSPLHF. CDR3 nucleotides: TGTGCCAGCAGCTTAGCGGGCGCAGGGGGAAGTTCACCCCTCCACTTT. The full variable domain, in which reference TRBV7-2 and TRBJ1-6 provide the parts outside the CDR3, is GAGVSQSPSNKVTEKGKDVELRCDPISGHTALYWYRQSLGQGLEFLIYFQGNSAPDKSGLPSDRFSAERTGGSVSTLTIQRTQQEDSAVYLCASSLAGAGGSSPLHFGNGTRLTVT.